One T cell receptor (beta chain) is described in this entry. Its specificity is unknown. At one of its ends the junction is not consistent with the germline gene, which may arise from a read error. Noted time point: late sampling 161 to 241 days after vaccination in three convalescent patients. Sample treatment: approximately nine-day PBMC culture with coronavirus spike peptide pools or control peptides (ViraFEST assay). The sample originates from a study of vaccination and CD4 T cells after COVID-19. Cultured CD4+ T-cell DNA underwent Oncomine TCR Beta short-read sequencing. TCRdb reprocessed the PCR reads via MiXCR and lists one record per CDR3 protein. The sample consists of about 30,000 distinct CDR3 sequences, roughly a third of them appearing once. CDR1 is DFQATT and CDR2 is SNEGSKA in the germline V gene (reference sequence). The length of the CDR3 is 13 residues.

This chain links TRBV20-1 with TRBJ1-1; a weak D match, TRBD1 (5 bases). The sample in question was CD4+ T cells from blood, cultured in vitro, obtained about 7 months after SARS-CoV-2 vaccination. The clonotype originates from a human donor who had recovered from COVID-19. The CDR3 nucleotides read TGCAGTGCTAGAGCGACAGTGGGCACTGGAGCTTTCTTT. The encoded protein is CSARATVGTGAFF.